This passage covers 6 T cell receptor beta chains from one sample sequenced in a study of CD8 T cells in ankylosing spondylitis. TCRdb analysed the 5' RACE reads with MiXCR anew, one entry per CDR3 protein. In the table there are 240,000 or so distinct CDR3 sequences, around 7.8% of which are singletons. The sample taken for sequencing was blood, either unsorted or a sorted T cell fraction (not recorded which). Receptors originate from a male donor with ankylosing spondylitis or in good health (not recorded which).

In this sample, this clonotype turned up a few times. The chain joins TRBV24-1 to TRBJ2-5; D might be TRBD1 (5 bases). Trimming stripped 9 bases from V and 2 bases from J, with 15 bases between. CDR1 and CDR2 from the germline V gene are KGHDR and SFDVKD. CDR3 size: 14 residues. For the CDR3, the DNA is TGTGCCACCGCGCAGGGTCCCGGGCAAGAGACCCAGTACTTC. As protein: CATAQGPGQETQYF.

This clonotype was recorded many times. The J gene is TRBJ2-7, the V gene TRBV20-1, with 9 nucleotides matching TRBD2. V dropped 5 bases and J dropped 3; count of bases not matched to a gene: 14. This CDR3 contains 16 residues. The germline V gene has CDR1 DFQATT and CDR2 SNEGSKA (reference sequence). The CDR3 bases are TGCAGTGCTCGCAACCCTTCTAGCGGGGTAGTCTACGAGCAGTACTTC. Translating gives CSARNPSSGVVYEQYF.

As to this clonotype: One junction end does not reproduce the germline sequence, and a read error may be involved. The chain recombines TRBV5-5 with TRBJ1-2; D gene unclear. This CDR3 contains 15 residues. Per the germline V gene, CDR1 is SGHKS and CDR2 is YYEKEE (reference sequence). CDR3 nucleotides: TGTGCCAGCAGCTTGGACCCAGTTTATAACTATGGCTACCCCTTC. Amino acid sequence: CASSLDPVYNYGYPF. The variable domain in full, with the rest retrieved from reference TRBV5-5 and TRBJ1-2, is DAGVTQSPTHLIKTRGQQVTLRCSPISGHKSVSWYQQVLGQGPQFIFQYYEKEERGRGNFPDRFSARQFPNYSSELNVNALLLGDSALYLCASSLDPVYNYGYPFGSGTRLTVV.

This clonotype was recorded many times. V usage is TRBV9 and J usage is TRBJ2-2; D gene uncertain. Trimming shortened V by 0 bases and J by 1 base, and 7 bases separated the two germline ends. The CDR3 is 15 residues long. CDR1 and CDR2 from the germline V gene are SGDLS and YYNGEE. CDR3 coding DNA: TGTGCCAGCAGCGTAGGACCCCTGAACACCGGGGAGCTGTTTTTT. It is translated as CASSVGPLNTGELFF.

This clonotype has a count of ten or more. The chain employs TRBV7-9 and TRBJ2-3; D might be TRBD2 (5 bases). From germline, CDR1 is SEHNR and CDR2 FQNEAQ (reference sequence). V was clipped by 6 bases and J by 0 bases, with 7 bases between them. The CDR3 length is 13 residues. The DNA of the CDR3 is TGTGCCAGCAGTAGCGTTAGCACAGATACGCAGTATTTT. It translates to CASSSVSTDTQYF.

This clonotype was seen only a few times. The genes are TRBV3-1 and TRBJ1-2; tentatively, D is TRBD1 (6 bases). This CDR3 spans 12 amino acids. CDR1 and CDR2 from the germline V gene are LGHDT and YNNKEL (reference sequence). V shed 0 bases and J shed 8 bases, with 7 bases lying between them. The CDR3 protein is CASSQETGGYTF. The DNA of the CDR3 is TGTGCCAGCAGCCAAGAGACAGGCGGCTACACCTTC.